These 23 T cell receptor beta chains came from one sample sequenced in a study of cytomegalovirus exposure and HLA in healthy donors. With 60 Vbeta and 13 Jbeta primers, the PCR was carried out. TCRdb keeps only in-frame clones here, not all; method: immunoSEQ multiplex PCR. The table lists fewer than 110,000 clones, approximately 74% of them singletons, with 1.5% to 2% in the top ten. Source material: PBMCs. The receptors stem from a middle-aged woman in good health and CMV-seronegative.

A few counts support this clone. The CDR3 loop is CASSLLRGKRPYEQYF. Written as DNA, the CDR3 is TGCGCCAGCAGCTTGCTGCGGGGGAAAAGACCCTACGAGCAGTACTTC. The chain recombines TRBV5-1 with TRBJ2-7; 7 nucleotides match TRBD2. This CDR3 is built from 16 residues. V gave up 1 base and J gave up 2 bases; unmatched junction bases: 9. CDR1 and CDR2 (germline): SGHRS, YFSETQ.

The genes are TRBV30 and TRBJ2-3; 8 bases fit TRBD2. V shed 5 bases and J 6 bases; nucleotides not matched to a gene: 4. This CDR3 is 12 amino acids long. The germline V gene encodes CDR1 GTSNPN and CDR2 SVGIG (reference sequence). The CDR3 protein is CAWGTSLDTQYF. As DNA, the CDR3 is TGTGCCTGGGGGACTAGTCTCGATACGCAGTATTTT.

On this clone: One end of the junction fails to match germline, which may point to a read error. This chain uses TRBV7-9 with TRBJ2-1, with a tentative D call TRBD1 (6 bases). From germline, CDR1 is SEHNR and CDR2 FQNEAQ (reference sequence). This CDR3 comprises 14 residues. This chain's CDR3 is CSSPTGLSYNEQFF. In DNA, the CDR3 is TGTTCCAGCCCCACAGGGTTATCCTACAATGAGCAGTTCTTC.

The rearrangement uses TRBV19 and TRBJ2-1; 7 nucleotides agree with TRBD2. The CDR3 sequence is 14 residues long. The germline V gene encodes CDR1 LNHDA and CDR2 SQIVND (reference sequence). The ends lost 6 bases at V and 8 bases at J; junction bases unmatched: 10. DNA for the CDR3: TGTGCCAGTAGGGCTAGCGGTATTGGGGATGAGCAGTTCTTC. Its translation is CASRASGIGDEQFF.

The genes are TRBV6-5 and TRBJ2-5; 7 nucleotides align to TRBD1. The J call may be in error: the DNA end matches TRBJ2-7 better. The germline CDR1 and CDR2 sequences are MNHEY and SVGAGI. CDR3 length equals 13 residues. CDR3 nucleotide sequence: TGTGCCAGCAACGAACCGACAGGGTCCGAGCAGTACTTC. As protein: CASNEPTGSEQYF.

The chain carries TRBV7-9 and TRBJ2-7; 9 bases are a match to TRBD2. Germline V gives CDR1 SEHNR, CDR2 FQNEAQ (reference sequence). This CDR3 comprises 16 residues. J was trimmed by 0 bases and V by 5 bases; bases with no gene match: 8. The CDR3 bases are TGTGCCAGCAGCGGACCGGGACTAGCTAGCTCCTACGAGCAGTACTTC. Translating gives CASSGPGLASSYEQYF.

This clone was recorded only once. CDR3 nucleotides: TGTGCCACCAGGCCAGGGTGGTCTGGAAACACCATATATTTT. It translates to CATRPGWSGNTIYF. V usage is TRBV15 and J usage is TRBJ1-3, with D tentatively TRBD1 (5 bases). The V end was cut by 6 bases, the J end by 1 base, with 10 bases between. The CDR3 runs 14 residues. Per germline, CDR1 LNHNV and CDR2 YYDKDF (reference sequence).

The V and J genes are TRBV10-2 and TRBJ2-2, with 13 bases fitting TRBD2. From germline, CDR1 is WSHSY and CDR2 SAAADI. CDR3 length equals 16 residues. With 3 bases clipped from V and 3 bases from J, the junction kept 1 base outside the gene matches. The chain's CDR3 is CASSELAGGDTGELFF. The CDR3 region has the DNA TGCGCCAGCAGTGAACTAGCGGGAGGGGACACCGGGGAGCTGTTTTTT.

The chain links TRBV25-1 to TRBJ1-4; 7 nucleotides agree with TRBD1. V shed 2 bases and J 0 bases; nucleotides not matched to a gene: 6. Germline V CDR1 and CDR2: MGHDK, SYGVNS. CDR3 length: 17 residues. This CDR3 is CASSETPTGSTNEKLFF. CDR3 DNA sequence: TGTGCCAGCAGTGAAACCCCGACAGGGTCAACTAATGAAAAACTGTTTTTT.

The chain uses TRBV30 and TRBJ1-2; TRBD1 matches 11 bases. Looked up from germline, CDR1 is GTSNPN and CDR2 is SVGIG (reference sequence). Unmatched junction bases numbered 4, after V lost 4 bases and J lost 6 bases. CDR3 size: 13 residues. CDR3 coding DNA: TGTGCCTGGAATGGACAGGGGGCGAATGGCTACACCTTC. Translating it yields CAWNGQGANGYTF.

The rearrangement links TRBV4-1 to TRBJ2-7, with TRBD2 as a possible D gene (5 bases). Germline V lookup: CDR1 MGHRA, CDR2 YSYEKL. V was trimmed by 0 bases and J by 3 bases, leaving 12 bases between them. The CDR3 length is 15 residues. The CDR3 spells CASSQDLVGNYEQYF. For the CDR3, the DNA is TGCGCCAGCAGCCAAGATCTTGTCGGGAACTACGAGCAGTACTTC.

V usage is TRBV6-6 and J usage is TRBJ1-1, with TRBD1 matching over 7 bases. The CDR3 spans 13 residues. Germline loops: CDR1 MNHNY, CDR2 SVGAGI (reference sequence). V trimming: 1 base; J trimming: 5 bases; junction bases outside the gene matches: 1. CDR3 coding DNA: TGTGCCAGCAGTTACTTGGGACAGACTGAAGCTTTCTTT. Residues: CASSYLGQTEAFF.

The sample holds a few counts of this clone. V gene TRBV2 combines with J gene TRBJ1-6, with TRBD1 matching 7 bases. This CDR3 spans 12 amino acids. CDR1 and CDR2 (germline): SNHLY, FYNNEI. Germline trimming cut 6 bases from V and 12 bases from J; bases unmatched to any gene: 5. CDR3 DNA: TGTGCCAGCAGACGCGACAGGGAACCCCTCCACTTT. This translates into CASRRDREPLHF.

The rearrangement uses TRBV29-1 and TRBJ2-2; possible D gene TRBD2, 6 bases. The V end was cut by 0 bases, the J end by 9 bases, with 20 bases between. The CDR3 length is 16 residues. The V gene's germline CDR1 is SQVTM and CDR2 ANQGSEA. The CDR3 protein is CSVEERTKGPGRELFF. The DNA for the CDR3 is TGCAGCGTTGAAGAGCGGACTAAGGGTCCAGGCCGGGAGCTGTTTTTT.

This chain connects TRBV5-8 to TRBJ1-2; D possibly corresponds to TRBD1 (5 bases). The CDR3 loop spans 14 amino acids. Germline assignment: CDR1 SGHTS and CDR2 YDEGEE. V lost 2 bases and J 4 bases, leaving 12 bases between the germline ends. The CDR3 spells CASSLRQLTYGYTF. CDR3 nucleotide sequence: TGTGCCAGCAGCTTAAGACAGCTCACCTATGGCTACACCTTC.

This clone was seen a handful of times. The chain is built from TRBV19 and TRBJ2-7; 7 bases are shared with TRBD1. CDR1 is LNHDA, CDR2 SQIVND, per germline (reference sequence). J lost 0 bases, V lost 5 bases, and 4 bases had no gene match. This CDR3 is built from 14 residues. CDR3 residues: CASSGQADSYEQYF. CDR3 nucleotides: TGTGCCAGTAGTGGACAGGCCGACTCCTACGAGCAGTACTTC.

Points on this clone: At the DNA level, this CDR3 is encoded by other sequences in the same sample as well. The rearrangement joins TRBV6-5 to TRBJ2-3; unclear D gene. Trimming took 6 bases from V and 6 from J, leaving 10 bases between them. The CDR3 extends over 12 amino acids. From germline, CDR1 is MNHEY and CDR2 SVGAGI. The CDR3, as DNA: TGTGCCAGCAGCTCGAACGGGGATACGCAGTATTTT. This encodes CASSSNGDTQYF.

There are a few counts of this clone. The rearrangement links TRBV5-1 to TRBJ1-1; 9 nucleotides match TRBD1. Trimming took 4 bases from V and 0 from J; bases not matched to a gene: 16. The CDR3 extends over 19 amino acids. Looked up from germline, CDR1 is SGHRS and CDR2 is YFSETQ. CDR3 region: CASSEGLDRGKYLNTEAFF. The DNA of the CDR3 is TGCGCCAGCAGCGAGGGCCTGGACAGGGGCAAATATCTGAACACTGAAGCTTTCTTT.

Turning to this clone: At one end, the junction sequence differs from germline, possibly due to a read error. In DNA, the CDR3 is TGTGCCAGCAGCCTGGGGAACAGGGACACCGGGGAGCTGCTTTTT. It codes for CASSLGNRDTGELLF. The J gene is TRBJ2-2, the V gene TRBV7-3, with a weak D call TRBD1 (6 bases). Germline CDR1 SGHTA, CDR2 FQGTGA. The CDR3 is made up of 15 amino acids.

This clone showed up just a few times. V usage is TRBV9 and J usage is TRBJ2-3, with 9 bases matching TRBD2. Per germline, CDR1 SGDLS and CDR2 YYNGEE. Trimming cost V 0 bases and J 8 bases; bases outside gene matches: 7. The CDR3 runs to 15 residues. In DNA, the CDR3 is TGTGCCAGCAGCGTAGCCGGCGGGGGGGCCGGTACGCAGTATTTT. Protein product: CASSVAGGGAGTQYF.

The rearrangement joins TRBV28 to TRBJ2-5; D not resolved. V was shortened by 6 bases and J by 3 bases, with 14 bases between the two germline ends. This CDR3 has 14 amino acids. Germline V lookup: CDR1 MDHEN, CDR2 SYDVKM. Here the CDR3 DNA reads TGTGCCAGCAGCCCAGGTGGGTCAAAAGAGACCCAGTACTTC. Amino acids: CASSPGGSKETQYF.

The chain links TRBV11-3 to TRBJ2-3; TRBD2 might be the D (5 bases). The germline V gene has CDR1 SGHNT and CDR2 YENEEA. The V end lost 0 bases, the J end lost 0 bases, and 13 bases lay between the germline ends. The CDR3 is made up of 17 amino acids. CDR3 coding DNA: TGTGCCAGCAGCTTAGAGGGCGGGCCCTCTAGCACAGATACGCAGTATTTT. Translated: CASSLEGGPSSTDTQYF.

The chain couples TRBV6-7 to TRBJ2-1, with D uncertain. TRBV6-7 is sorted into the ORF group, with uncertain function. Trimming left V 10 bases short and J 6 bases short, with 13 bases between. The CDR3 sequence is 12 residues long. CDR3 residues: CAIFPGSNEQFF. In nucleotides, the CDR3 is TGTGCCATTTTTCCGGGTAGCAATGAGCAGTTCTTC.